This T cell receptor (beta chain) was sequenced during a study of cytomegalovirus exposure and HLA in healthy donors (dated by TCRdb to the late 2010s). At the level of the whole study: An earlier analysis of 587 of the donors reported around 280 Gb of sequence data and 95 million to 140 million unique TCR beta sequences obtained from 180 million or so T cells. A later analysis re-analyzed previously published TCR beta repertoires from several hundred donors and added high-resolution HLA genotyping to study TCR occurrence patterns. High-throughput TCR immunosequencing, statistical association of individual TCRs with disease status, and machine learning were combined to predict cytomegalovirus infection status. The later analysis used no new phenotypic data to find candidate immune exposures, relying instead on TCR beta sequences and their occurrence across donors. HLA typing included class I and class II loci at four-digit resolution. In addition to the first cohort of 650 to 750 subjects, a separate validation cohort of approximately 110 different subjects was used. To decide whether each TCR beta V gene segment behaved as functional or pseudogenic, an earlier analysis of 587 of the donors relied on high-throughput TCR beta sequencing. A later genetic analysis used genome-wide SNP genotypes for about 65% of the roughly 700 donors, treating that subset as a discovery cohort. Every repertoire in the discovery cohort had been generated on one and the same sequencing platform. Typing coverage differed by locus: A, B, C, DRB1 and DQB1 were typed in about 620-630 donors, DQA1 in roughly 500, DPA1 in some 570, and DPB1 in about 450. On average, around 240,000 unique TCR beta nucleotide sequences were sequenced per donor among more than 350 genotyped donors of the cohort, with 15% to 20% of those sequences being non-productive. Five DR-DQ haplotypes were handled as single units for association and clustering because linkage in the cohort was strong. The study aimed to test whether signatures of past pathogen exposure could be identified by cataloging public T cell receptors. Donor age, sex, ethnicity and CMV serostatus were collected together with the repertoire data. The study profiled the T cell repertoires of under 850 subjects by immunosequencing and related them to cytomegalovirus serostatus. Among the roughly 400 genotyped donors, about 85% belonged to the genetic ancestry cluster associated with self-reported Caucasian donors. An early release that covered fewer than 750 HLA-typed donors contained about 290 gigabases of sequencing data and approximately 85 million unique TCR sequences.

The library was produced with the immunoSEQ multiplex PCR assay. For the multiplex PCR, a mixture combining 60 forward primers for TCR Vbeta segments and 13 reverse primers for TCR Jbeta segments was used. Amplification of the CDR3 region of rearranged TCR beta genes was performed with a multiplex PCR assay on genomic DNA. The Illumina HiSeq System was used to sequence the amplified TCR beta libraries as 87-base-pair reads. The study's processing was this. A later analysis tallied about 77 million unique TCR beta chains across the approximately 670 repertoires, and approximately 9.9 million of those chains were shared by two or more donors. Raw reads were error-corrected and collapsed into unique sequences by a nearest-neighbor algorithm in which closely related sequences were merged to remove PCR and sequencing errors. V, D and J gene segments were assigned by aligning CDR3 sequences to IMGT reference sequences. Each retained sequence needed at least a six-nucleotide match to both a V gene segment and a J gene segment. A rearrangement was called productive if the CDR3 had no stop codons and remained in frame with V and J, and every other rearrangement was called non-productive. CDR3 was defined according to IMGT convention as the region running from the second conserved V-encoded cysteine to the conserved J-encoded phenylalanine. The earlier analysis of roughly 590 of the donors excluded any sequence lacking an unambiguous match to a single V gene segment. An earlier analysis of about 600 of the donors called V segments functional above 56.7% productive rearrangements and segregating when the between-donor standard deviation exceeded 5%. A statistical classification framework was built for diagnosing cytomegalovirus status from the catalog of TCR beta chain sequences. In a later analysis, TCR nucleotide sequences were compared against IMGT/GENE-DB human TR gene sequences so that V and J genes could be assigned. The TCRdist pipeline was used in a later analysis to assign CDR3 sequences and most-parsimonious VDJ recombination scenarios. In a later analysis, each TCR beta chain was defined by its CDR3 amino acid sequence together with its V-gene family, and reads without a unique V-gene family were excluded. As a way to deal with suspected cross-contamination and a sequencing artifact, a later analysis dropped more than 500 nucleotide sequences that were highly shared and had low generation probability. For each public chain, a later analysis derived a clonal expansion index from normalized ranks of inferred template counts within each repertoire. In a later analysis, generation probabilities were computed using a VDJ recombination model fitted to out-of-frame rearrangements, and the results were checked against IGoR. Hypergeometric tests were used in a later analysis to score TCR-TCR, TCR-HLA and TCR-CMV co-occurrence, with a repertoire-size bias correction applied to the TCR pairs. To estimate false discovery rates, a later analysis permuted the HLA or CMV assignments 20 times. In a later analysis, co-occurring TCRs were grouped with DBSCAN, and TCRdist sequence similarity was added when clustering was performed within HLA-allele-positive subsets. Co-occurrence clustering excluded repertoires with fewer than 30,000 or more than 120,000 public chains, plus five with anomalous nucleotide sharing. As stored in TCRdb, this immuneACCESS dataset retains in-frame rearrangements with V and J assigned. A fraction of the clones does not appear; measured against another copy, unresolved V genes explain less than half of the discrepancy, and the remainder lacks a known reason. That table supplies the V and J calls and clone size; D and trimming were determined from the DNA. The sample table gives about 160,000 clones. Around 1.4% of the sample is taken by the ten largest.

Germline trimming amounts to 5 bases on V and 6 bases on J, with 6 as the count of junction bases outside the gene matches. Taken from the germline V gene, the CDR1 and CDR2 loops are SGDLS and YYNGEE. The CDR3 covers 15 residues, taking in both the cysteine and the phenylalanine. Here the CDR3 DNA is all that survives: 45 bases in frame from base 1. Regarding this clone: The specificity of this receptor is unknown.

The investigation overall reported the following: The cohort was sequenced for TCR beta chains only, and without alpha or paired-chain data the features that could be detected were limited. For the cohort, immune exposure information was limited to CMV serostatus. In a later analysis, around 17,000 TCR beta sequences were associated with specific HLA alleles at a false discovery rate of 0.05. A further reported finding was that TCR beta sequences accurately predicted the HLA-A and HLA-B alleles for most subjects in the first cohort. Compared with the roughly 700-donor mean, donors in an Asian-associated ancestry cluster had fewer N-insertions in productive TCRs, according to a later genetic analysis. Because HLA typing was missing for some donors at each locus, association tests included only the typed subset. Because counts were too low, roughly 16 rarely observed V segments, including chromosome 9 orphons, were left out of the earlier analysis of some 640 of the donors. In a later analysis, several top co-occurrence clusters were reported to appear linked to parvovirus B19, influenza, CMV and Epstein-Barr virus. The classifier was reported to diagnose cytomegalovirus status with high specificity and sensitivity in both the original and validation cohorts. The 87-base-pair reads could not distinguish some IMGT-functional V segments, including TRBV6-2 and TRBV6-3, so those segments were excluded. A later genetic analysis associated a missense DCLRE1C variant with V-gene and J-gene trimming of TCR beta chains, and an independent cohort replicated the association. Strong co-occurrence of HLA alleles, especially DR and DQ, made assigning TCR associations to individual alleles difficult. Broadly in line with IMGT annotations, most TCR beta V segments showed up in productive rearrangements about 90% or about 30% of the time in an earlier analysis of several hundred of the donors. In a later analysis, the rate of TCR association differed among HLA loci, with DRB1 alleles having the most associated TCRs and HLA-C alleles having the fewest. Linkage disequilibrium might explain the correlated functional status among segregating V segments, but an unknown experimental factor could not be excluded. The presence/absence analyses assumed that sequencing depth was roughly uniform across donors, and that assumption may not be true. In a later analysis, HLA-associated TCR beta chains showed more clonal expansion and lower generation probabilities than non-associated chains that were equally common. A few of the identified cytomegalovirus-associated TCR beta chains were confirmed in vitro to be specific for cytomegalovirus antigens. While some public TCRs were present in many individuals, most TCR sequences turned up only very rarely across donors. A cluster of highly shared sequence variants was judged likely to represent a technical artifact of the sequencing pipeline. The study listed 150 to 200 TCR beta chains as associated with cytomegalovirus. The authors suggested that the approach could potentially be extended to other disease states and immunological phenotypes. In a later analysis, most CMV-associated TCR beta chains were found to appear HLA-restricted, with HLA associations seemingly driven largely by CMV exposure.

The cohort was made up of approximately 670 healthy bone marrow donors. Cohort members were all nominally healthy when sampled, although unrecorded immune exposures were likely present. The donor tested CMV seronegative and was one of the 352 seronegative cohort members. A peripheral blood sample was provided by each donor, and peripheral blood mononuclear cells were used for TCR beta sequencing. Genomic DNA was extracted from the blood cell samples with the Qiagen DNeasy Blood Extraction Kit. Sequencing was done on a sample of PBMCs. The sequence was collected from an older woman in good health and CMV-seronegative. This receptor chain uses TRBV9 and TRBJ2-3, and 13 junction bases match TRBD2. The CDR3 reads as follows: CASSFWTSGSDTQYF. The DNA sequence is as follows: TGTGCCAGCAGTTTTTGGACTAGCGGGAGTGATACGCAGTATTTT. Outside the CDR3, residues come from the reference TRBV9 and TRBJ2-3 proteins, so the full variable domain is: DSGVTQTPKHLITATGQRVTLRCSPRSGDLSVYWYQQSLDQGLQFLIQYYNGEERAKGNILERFSAQQFPDLHSELNLSSLELGDSALYFCASSFWTSGSDTQYFGPGTRLTVL.